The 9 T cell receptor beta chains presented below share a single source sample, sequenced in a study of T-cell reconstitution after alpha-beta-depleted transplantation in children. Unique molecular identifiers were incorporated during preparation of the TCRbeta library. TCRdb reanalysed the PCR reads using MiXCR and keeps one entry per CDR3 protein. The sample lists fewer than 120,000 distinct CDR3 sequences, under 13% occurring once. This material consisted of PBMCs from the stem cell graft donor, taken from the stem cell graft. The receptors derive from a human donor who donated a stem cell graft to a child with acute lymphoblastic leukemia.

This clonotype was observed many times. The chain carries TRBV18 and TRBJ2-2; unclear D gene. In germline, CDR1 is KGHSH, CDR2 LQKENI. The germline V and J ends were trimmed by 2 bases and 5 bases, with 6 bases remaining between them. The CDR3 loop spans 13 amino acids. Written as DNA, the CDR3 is TGTGCCAGCTCACCAAGTCGGACCGGGGAGCTGTTTTTT. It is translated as CASSPSRTGELFF.

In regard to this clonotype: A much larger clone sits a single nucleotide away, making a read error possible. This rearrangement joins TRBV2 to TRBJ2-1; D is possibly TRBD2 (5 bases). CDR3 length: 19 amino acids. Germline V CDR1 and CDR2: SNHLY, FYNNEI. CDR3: CAISFPGSAALSSYNEQFF. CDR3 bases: TGTGCCATCAGTTTCCCGGGGAGCGCAGCTTTGAGCTCCTACAATGAGCAGTTCTTC.

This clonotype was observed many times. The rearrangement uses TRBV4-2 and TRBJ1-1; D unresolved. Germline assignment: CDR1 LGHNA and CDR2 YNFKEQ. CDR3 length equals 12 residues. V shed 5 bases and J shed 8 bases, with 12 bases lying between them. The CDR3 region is CASSFDRYEAFF. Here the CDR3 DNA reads TGTGCCAGCAGCTTTGACCGATACGAAGCTTTCTTT.

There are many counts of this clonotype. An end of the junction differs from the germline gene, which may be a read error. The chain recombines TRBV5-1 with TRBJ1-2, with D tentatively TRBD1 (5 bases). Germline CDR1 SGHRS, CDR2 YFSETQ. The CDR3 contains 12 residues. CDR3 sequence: CASSLEQGVYTF. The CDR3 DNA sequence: TGTGCCAGCAGCTTGGAGCAGGGAGTTTACACCTTC.

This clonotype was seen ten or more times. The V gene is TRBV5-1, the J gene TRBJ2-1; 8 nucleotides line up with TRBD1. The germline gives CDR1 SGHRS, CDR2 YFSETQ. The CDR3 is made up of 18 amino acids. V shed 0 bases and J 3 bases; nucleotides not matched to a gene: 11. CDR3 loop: CASSLAPQGARGYNEQFF. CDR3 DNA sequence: TGCGCCAGCAGCTTGGCCCCCCAGGGGGCGAGGGGCTACAATGAGCAGTTCTTC.

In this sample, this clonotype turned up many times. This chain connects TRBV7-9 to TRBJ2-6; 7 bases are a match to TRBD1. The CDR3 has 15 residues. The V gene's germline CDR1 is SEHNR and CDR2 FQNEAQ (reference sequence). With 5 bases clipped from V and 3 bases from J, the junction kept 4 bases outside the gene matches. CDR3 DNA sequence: TGTGCCAGCAGCCCAGACAGGGTTGGGGCCAACGTCCTGACTTTC. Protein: CASSPDRVGANVLTF.

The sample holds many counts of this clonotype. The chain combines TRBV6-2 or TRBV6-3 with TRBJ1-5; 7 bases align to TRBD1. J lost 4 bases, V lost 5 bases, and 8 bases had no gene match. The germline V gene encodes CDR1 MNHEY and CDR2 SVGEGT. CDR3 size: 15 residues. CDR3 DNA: TGTGCCAGCAGTGCATTAACAGGGGCGAATCAGCCCCAGCATTTT. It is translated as CASSALTGANQPQHF.

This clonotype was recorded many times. CDR3 loop: CASRQGDTQYF. In DNA form, the CDR3 reads TGTGCCAGCAGGCAGGGAGATACGCAGTATTTT. V usage is TRBV12-3 or TRBV12-4 and J usage is TRBJ2-3; a possible D gene is TRBD1 (5 bases). Trimming removed 6 bases from V and 5 bases from J, with 6 bases in between. The CDR3 extends over 11 amino acids.

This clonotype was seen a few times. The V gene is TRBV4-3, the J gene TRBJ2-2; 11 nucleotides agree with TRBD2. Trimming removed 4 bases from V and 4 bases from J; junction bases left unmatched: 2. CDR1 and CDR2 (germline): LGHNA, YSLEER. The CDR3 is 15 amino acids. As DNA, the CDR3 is TGCGCCAGCAGCCCACTAGCGGGGGCCACCGGGGAGCTGTTTTTT. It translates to CASSPLAGATGELFF.